This T cell receptor beta chain is drawn from a study of T-cell reconstitution after alpha-beta-depleted transplantation in children. A few counts support this clonotype. This CDR3 region has 14 residues. The germline V gene has CDR1 MNHEY and CDR2 SVGAGI. The V segment lost 2 bases and the J segment 5 bases; nucleotides outside the gene matches: 6. Construction of the TCRbeta library involved unique molecular identifiers. One entry per CDR3 protein, called by TCRdb with MiXCR from the PCR reads. Among roughly 610,000 distinct CDR3 sequences listed, 8% to 11% were seen once. Sequencing was performed on PBMCs from the stem cell graft donor, taken from the stem cell graft. The receptor was derived from a human donor who donated a stem cell graft to a child with acute myeloid leukemia. The V and J genes are TRBV6-5 and TRBJ2-7; 7 positions agree with TRBD2. The DNA for the CDR3 is TGTGCCAGCAGTTACGTGGGAGGGCCGAACGAGCAGTACTTC. Translated: CASSYVGGPNEQYF.